This TCR beta chain stems from a study of radiation and T cells in renal cell carcinoma. Overall study context: Nephrectomy followed 15 Gy stereotactic body radiation by 4 weeks. Study-level findings and limits: Baseline intratumoral clonotype presence is unknown without pretreatment biopsies.

Sequencing used immunoSEQ multiplex PCR; TCRdb keeps in-frame clones, though not all of them. Counted here are approximately 120,000 clones, roughly four fifths occurring once; the ten biggest clones make up approximately 3%. On this clone itself: As yet, its antigen is unknown.

Described time point: baseline pretreatment blood. Treatment defined: 15 Gy SBRT to primary tumor, nephrectomy 4 weeks later. After SBRT, blood was collected at 2 and 4 weeks, plus baseline. Clear cell pathology was present in this patient's renal cell carcinoma. The CDR3 has 15 residues. After removal of 6 bases from V and 1 base from J, the junction contained 4 bases not matched to a gene. Per germline, CDR1 SGHAT and CDR2 FQDESV (reference sequence). Material: blood, obtained from a patient whose treatment included radiotherapy and nephrectomy. The rearrangement uses TRBV11-1 and TRBJ2-1; TRBD1 matches 9 bases. The receptor was isolated from a woman aged 55-70 years with renal cell carcinoma. The DNA of the CDR3 is TGTGCCAGCAGATATGGGACAGGGTCCTACAATGAGCAGTTCTTC. It yields the protein CASRYGTGSYNEQFF.